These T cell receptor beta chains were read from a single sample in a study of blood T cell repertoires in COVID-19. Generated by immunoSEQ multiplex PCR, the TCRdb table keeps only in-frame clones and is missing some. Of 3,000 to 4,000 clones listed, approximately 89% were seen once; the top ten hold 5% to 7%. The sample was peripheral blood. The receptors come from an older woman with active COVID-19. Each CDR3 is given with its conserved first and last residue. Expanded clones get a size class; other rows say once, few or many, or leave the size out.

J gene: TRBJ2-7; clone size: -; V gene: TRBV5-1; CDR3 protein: CASSLQGSGASYEQYF
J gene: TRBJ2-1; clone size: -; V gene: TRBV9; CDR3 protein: CASSVDGGTYNEQFF
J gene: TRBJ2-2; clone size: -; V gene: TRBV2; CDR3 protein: CASSVGLDYGGELFF
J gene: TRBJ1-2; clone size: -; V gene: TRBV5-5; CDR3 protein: CASSLSPGTGIGGYTF
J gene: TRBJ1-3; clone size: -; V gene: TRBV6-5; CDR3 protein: CASSPAGGNTIYF
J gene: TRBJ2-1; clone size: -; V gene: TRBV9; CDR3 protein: CASSFYPGTSGGAYNEQFF
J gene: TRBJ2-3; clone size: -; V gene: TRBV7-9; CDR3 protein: CASSYSGGSDTQYF
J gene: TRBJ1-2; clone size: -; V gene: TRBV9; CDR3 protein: CASSVEGDRGIYGYTF
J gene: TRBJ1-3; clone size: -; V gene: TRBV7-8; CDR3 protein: CASSLRGGNTIYF
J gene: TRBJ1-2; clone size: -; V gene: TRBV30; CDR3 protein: CAWISGQVHGYTF
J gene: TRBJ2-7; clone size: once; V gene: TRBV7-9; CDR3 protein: CAGGAGSAFGEQYF
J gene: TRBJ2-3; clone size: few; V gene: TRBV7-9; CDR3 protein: CASSSSTSRTTDTQYF
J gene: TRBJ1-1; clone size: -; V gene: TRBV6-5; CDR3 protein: CASSQKGTEAFF
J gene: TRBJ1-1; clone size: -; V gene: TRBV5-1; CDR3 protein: CASSETGQSGAFF
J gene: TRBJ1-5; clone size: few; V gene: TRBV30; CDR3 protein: CAWSDRVYSNQPQHF
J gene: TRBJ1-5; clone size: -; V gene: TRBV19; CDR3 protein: CASSWGSGSNQPQHF
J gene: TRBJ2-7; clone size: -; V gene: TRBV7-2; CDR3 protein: CASSPDSGGPPYEQYF
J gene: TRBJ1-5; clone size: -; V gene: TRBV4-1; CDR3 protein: CASSQVPGQGLWPQHF
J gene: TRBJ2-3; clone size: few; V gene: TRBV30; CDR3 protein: CAWTPRGGGHTDTQYF
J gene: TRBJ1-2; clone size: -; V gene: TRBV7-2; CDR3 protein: CASSGQGHRGYTF
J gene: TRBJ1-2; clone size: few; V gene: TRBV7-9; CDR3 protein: CASTHAGDYGYTF
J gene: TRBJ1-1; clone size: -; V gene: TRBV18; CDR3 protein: CASSHSNTEAFF
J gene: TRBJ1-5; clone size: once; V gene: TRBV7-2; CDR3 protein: CASSFRDNQPQHF
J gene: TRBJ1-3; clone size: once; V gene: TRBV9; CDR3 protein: CASSVGTEGGNTIYF
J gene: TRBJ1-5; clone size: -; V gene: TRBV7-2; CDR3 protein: CASSLRGAGQPQHF
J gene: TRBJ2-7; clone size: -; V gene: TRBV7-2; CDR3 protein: CASRVSPSGGNYEQYF
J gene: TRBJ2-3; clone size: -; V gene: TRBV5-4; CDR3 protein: CASSLDSGAGGQYF
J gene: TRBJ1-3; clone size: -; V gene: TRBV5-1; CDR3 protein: CASSSDRESNTIYF
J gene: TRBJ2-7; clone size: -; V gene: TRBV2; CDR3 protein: CASSGLAGDEQYF
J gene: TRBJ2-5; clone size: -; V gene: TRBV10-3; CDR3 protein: CAISETQETQYF